One and the same sample provided the 7 T cell receptor beta chains below, sequenced in a study of T-cell memory formation after mild COVID-19. MiXCR, run by TCRdb on the 5' RACE reads, gives a single entry per CDR3 protein. The table has under 300,000 distinct CDR3 sequences, 9.4% seen once; the top ten hold more than 20%. Material: PBMCs or a T cell subset sorted from them (not recorded which). Receptor source: a man aged 18 to 29 who had mild COVID-19 (a few samples of this study predate the infection). Cell type and time point are not known.

This clonotype was detected only a few times. The CDR3 DNA follows: TGTGCCAGCAGTTACCGACTGTCTGCAGGAGAGACCCAGTACTTC. Amino acids: CASSYRLSAGETQYF. The chain uses TRBV6-6 and TRBJ2-5; no reliable D call. CDR1 is MNHNY and CDR2 is SVGAGI in the germline V gene (reference sequence). The CDR3 extends over 15 amino acids. V was cut by 2 bases and J by 4 bases, with 14 bases left in between.

This clonotype was seen a single time. The chain joins TRBV6-1 to TRBJ2-3; D is uncertain. Germline-derived CDR1 and CDR2 are MNHNS and SASEGT. The CDR3 spans 12 residues. Trimming left V 7 bases short and J 7 bases short, with 12 bases between. CDR3 loop: CASTEQEHTQYF. CDR3 bases: TGTGCCAGCACTGAGCAGGAACATACGCAGTATTTT.

This clonotype was seen at least ten times. V gene TRBV7-3 combines with J gene TRBJ1-1; TRBD1 agrees at 9 bases. From germline, CDR1 is SGHTA and CDR2 FQGTGA. Unmatched junction bases numbered 4, after V lost 3 bases and J lost 5 bases. The CDR3 spans 14 residues. CDR3: CASSFTGGRTEAFF. As DNA, the CDR3 is TGTGCCAGCAGCTTCACAGGGGGCCGTACTGAAGCTTTCTTT.

This clonotype was seen a handful of times. This chain links TRBV7-9 with TRBJ2-7; 7 nucleotides align to TRBD2. The CDR3 is 13 amino acids. Unmatched junction bases numbered 3, after V lost 4 bases and J lost 3 bases. CDR1 SEHNR and CDR2 FQNEAQ come from the germline V gene (reference sequence). This chain's CDR3 is CASSSGLRYEQYF. In nucleotides, the CDR3 is TGTGCCAGCAGCTCGGGACTACGCTACGAGCAGTACTTC.

This clonotype occurred a few times. V and J are TRBV6-5 and TRBJ2-7; D gene uncertain. The CDR3 has 15 amino acids. Germline loops: CDR1 MNHEY, CDR2 SVGAGI. V lost 0 bases and J 5 bases, leaving 14 bases between the germline ends. The CDR3 here is CASSYSLGRANEQYF. The CDR3 coding sequence is TGTGCCAGCAGTTACTCCTTGGGAAGGGCGAACGAGCAGTACTTC.

This clonotype came up a few times. The chain uses TRBV2 and TRBJ1-5; 9 nucleotides line up with TRBD1. This CDR3 region has 14 residues. Germline V lookup: CDR1 SNHLY, CDR2 FYNNEI. V gave up 7 bases and J gave up 4 bases; unmatched junction bases: 5. This CDR3 reads CASIQDRGNQPQHF. The CDR3 DNA follows: TGTGCCAGCATCCAGGACAGGGGAAATCAGCCCCAGCATTTT.

The chain recombines TRBV5-1 with TRBJ2-1; D uncertain. Germline V CDR1 and CDR2: SGHRS, YFSETQ. The germline V and J ends were trimmed by 0 bases and 0 bases, with 10 bases remaining between them. The CDR3 totals 16 residues. The CDR3 coding sequence is TGCGCCAGCAGCTTGGTAGCAGGTACCTCCTACAATGAGCAGTTCTTC. Amino acid sequence: CASSLVAGTSYNEQFF.